The clone carrying this T cell receptor (beta chain) was seen a single time. Trimming stripped 3 bases from V and 7 bases from J, with 13 bases between. Germline loops: CDR1 SGHRS, CDR2 YFSETQ. The CDR3 spans 14 residues. Sequenced by immunoSEQ multiplex PCR; TCRdb stores in-frame clones only, minus some. The table includes around 190,000 clones, 86% detected once. This record comes from a study of blood T cell repertoires in COVID-19. The sequenced sample consisted of PBMCs or T cells enriched from blood (not recorded which). The V gene is TRBV5-1, the J gene TRBJ1-4; D not resolved. This receptor was taken from a woman between 35 and 50 years old in a cohort exposed to, infected with or recovered from COVID-19 (not recorded which). The CDR3 sequence is CASSSRGGGEKLFF. The CDR3 nucleotides are TGCGCCAGCAGCTCCCGGGGTGGCGGTGAAAAACTGTTTTTT.